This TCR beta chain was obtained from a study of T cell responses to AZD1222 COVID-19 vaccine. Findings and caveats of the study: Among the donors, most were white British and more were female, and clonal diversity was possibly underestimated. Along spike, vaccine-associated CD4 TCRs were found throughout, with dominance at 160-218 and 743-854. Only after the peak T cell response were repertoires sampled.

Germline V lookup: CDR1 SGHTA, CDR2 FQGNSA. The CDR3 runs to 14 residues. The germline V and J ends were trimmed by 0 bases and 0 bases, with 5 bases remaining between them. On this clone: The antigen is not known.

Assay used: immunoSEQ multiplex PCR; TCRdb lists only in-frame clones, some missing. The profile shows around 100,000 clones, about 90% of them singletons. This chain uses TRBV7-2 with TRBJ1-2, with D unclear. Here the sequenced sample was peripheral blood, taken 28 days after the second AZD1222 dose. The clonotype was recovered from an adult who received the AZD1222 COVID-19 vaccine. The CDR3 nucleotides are TGTGCCAGCAGCTTAGCGGTTGCTAACTATGGCTACACCTTC. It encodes CASSLAVANYGYTF.